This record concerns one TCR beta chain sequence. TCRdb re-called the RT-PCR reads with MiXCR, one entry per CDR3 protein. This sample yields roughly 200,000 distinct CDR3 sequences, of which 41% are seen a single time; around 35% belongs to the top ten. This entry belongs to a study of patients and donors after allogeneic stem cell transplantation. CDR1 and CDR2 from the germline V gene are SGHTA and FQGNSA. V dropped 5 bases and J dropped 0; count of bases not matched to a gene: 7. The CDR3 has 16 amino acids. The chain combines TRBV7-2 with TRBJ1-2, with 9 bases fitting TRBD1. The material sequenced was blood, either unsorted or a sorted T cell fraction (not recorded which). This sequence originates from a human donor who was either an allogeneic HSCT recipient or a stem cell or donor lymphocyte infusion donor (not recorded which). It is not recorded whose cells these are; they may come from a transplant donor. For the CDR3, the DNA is TGTGCCAGCAGCCCACAGGGGGCTTTTACTAACTATGGCTACACCTTC. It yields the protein CASSPQGAFTNYGYTF.